This passage covers 24 T cell receptor beta chains from one sample sequenced in a study of T cells in Graves' hyperthyroidism and ophthalmopathy. TCR beta CDR3 sequences were amplified from RNA transcripts. When the TCR CDR3 underwent first-round RT-PCR, the HTBI primer set was used. From the multiplex PCR reads, TCRdb called clonotypes with MiXCR, one entry per CDR3 protein. Counted here are a few hundred thousand distinct CDR3 sequences, more than 15% occurring once; the ten biggest clones make up roughly 25%. Sequences were obtained from blood. All receptors come from a woman in her late teens or twenties with Graves' hyperthyroidism that later progressed to Graves' ophthalmopathy.

Many counts were recorded for this clonotype. The chain employs TRBV4-1 and TRBJ1-2; D call uncertain. This CDR3 has 13 residues. With 0 bases removed from V and 7 bases from J, the gap between germline ends came to 9 bases. The V gene's germline CDR1 is MGHRA and CDR2 YSYEKL. DNA for the CDR3: TGCGCCAGCAGCCAAGACGGTTGGGCTGGCTACACCTTC. Translated, it gives CASSQDGWAGYTF.

In its sample, this clonotype was seen many times. This chain links TRBV28 with TRBJ1-2; D possibly corresponds to TRBD1 (6 bases). V was shortened by 6 bases and J by 4 bases, with 12 bases between the two germline ends. CDR1 is MDHEN, CDR2 SYDVKM, per germline. The CDR3 has 13 residues. In DNA, the CDR3 is TGTGCCAGCAGGTCAGGGGACTCCTATGGCTACACCTTC. Translating it yields CASRSGDSYGYTF.

This clonotype was observed a handful of times. The J gene is TRBJ1-5, the V gene TRBV20-1; no clear D gene. The V end was cut by 5 bases, the J end by 5 bases, with 13 bases between. Germline V CDR1 and CDR2: DFQATT, SNEGSKA (reference sequence). The CDR3 consists of 13 residues. The CDR3 DNA sequence: TGCAGTGCTCCGTGGACGAGCGATCAGCCCCAGCATTTT. Amino acids: CSAPWTSDQPQHF.

The V gene is TRBV11-1, the J gene TRBJ2-1, with a weak D call TRBD2 (6 bases). The V gene's germline CDR1 is SGHAT and CDR2 FQDESV (reference sequence). CDR3 size: 17 residues. Between the trimmed V and J ends, which lost 5 bases and 2 bases, there was a span of 19 bases. CDR3 nucleotide sequence: TGTGCCAGCAGCCTAAGGGACTTGGGCCCTACCTACAATGAGCAGTTCTTC. The encoded protein is CASSLRDLGPTYNEQFF.

At least ten counts were recorded for this clonotype. V is TRBV7-8 and J is TRBJ2-7; the D gene is possibly TRBD2 (5 bases). The CDR3 runs 14 residues. The V end lost 3 bases, the J end lost 2 bases, and 11 bases lay between the germline ends. Germline loops: CDR1 SGHVS, CDR2 FQNEAQ. CDR3 sequence reads: CASSFLGLAYEQYF. DNA of the CDR3: TGTGCCAGCAGCTTCCTAGGACTCGCCTACGAGCAGTACTTC.

The chain recombines TRBV7-9 with TRBJ2-3; D may be TRBD2 (5 bases). The germline CDR1 and CDR2 sequences are SEHNR and FQNEAQ (reference sequence). Trimming stripped 5 bases from V and 6 bases from J, with 15 bases between. The CDR3 totals 14 residues. The CDR3 DNA follows: TGTGCCAGCAGCCCCCAACTAGGTCCGGATACGCAGTATTTT. Translation gives CASSPQLGPDTQYF. The full variable domain, with the rest looked up from reference TRBV7-9 and TRBJ2-3, is DTGVSQNPRHKITKRGQNVTFRCDPISEHNRLYWYRQTLGQGPEFLTYFQNEAQLEKSRLLSDRFSAERPKGSFSTLEIQRTEQGDSAMYLCASSPQLGPDTQYFGPGTRLTVL.

This clonotype was seen a few times. The CDR3 DNA sequence: TGCAGTGCTAATAGCGGGAGGGCATGGGAGCAGTACTTC. Translation: CSANSGRAWEQYF. This rearrangement joins TRBV20-1 to TRBJ2-7; 11 bases match TRBD2. Germline-derived CDR1 and CDR2 are DFQATT and SNEGSKA (reference sequence). J was trimmed by 7 bases and V by 4 bases; bases with no gene match: 6. This CDR3 comprises 13 residues.

This clonotype showed up many times. V gene TRBV20-1 combines with J gene TRBJ1-5, with 8 bases fitting TRBD1. The CDR3 length is 16 residues. The ends lost 2 bases at V and 2 bases at J; junction bases unmatched: 8. The germline V gene has CDR1 DFQATT and CDR2 SNEGSKA (reference sequence). CDR3 sequence: CSARRQGTLRNQPQHF. The CDR3 DNA reads TGCAGTGCTAGACGACAGGGGACTCTTCGCAATCAGCCCCAGCATTTT.

The gene calls are TRBV7-2 and TRBJ2-5; TRBD2 matches 7 bases. Germline values: CDR1 SGHTA, CDR2 FQGNSA. V lost 4 bases and J lost 5; bases outside the gene matches: 28. The CDR3 length is 21 residues. As DNA, the CDR3 is TGTGCCAGCAGCTCCCTGGGGGGGTTTCGGACTCTACTGGACCCCGAGGAGACCCAGTACTTC. Protein: CASSSLGGFRTLLDPEETQYF.

This clonotype was detected many times. V gene TRBV7-2 combines with J gene TRBJ2-1, with 9 bases that match TRBD2. This CDR3 comprises 15 residues. CDR1 and CDR2 (germline): SGHTA, FQGNSA. J gave up 8 bases and V 6 bases, and 11 bases lay outside the gene matches. CDR3: CASRTGTSLGDEQFF. DNA of the CDR3: TGTGCCAGCAGAACCGGGACTAGCCTTGGGGATGAGCAGTTCTTC.

The chain has TRBV11-3 and TRBJ2-1; 13 bases align to TRBD2. The germline V gene encodes CDR1 SGHNT and CDR2 YENEEA. Trimming cost V 8 bases and J 12 bases; bases outside gene matches: 16. The CDR3 runs to 16 residues. The CDR3 spells CASSRTGLAGVGRQFF. CDR3 sequence (DNA): TGTGCCAGCTCGCGAACAGGACTAGCGGGAGTAGGTAGGCAGTTCTTC.

The chain couples TRBV6-2 or TRBV6-3 to TRBJ2-1; D is perhaps TRBD1 (5 bases). The CDR3 sequence is 16 residues long. V was clipped by 0 bases and J by 7 bases, with 16 bases between them. Germline loops: CDR1 MNHEY, CDR2 SVGEGT. For the CDR3, the DNA is TGTGCCAGCAGTTACTCAGGCAGGGCCCGTCTGAATGAGCAGTTCTTC. Protein sequence: CASSYSGRARLNEQFF.

This clonotype was seen at least ten times. The chain combines TRBV2 with TRBJ2-7; TRBD2 matches 10 bases. The CDR3 sequence is 13 residues long. Germline assignment: CDR1 SNHLY and CDR2 FYNNEI. J lost 7 bases, V lost 9 bases, and 9 bases had no gene match. The CDR3 reads CASQAGGPFEQYF. The DNA for the CDR3 is TGTGCCAGTCAAGCGGGAGGGCCTTTTGAGCAGTACTTC.

This clonotype was observed at least ten times. V gene TRBV2 combines with J gene TRBJ2-1; no definite D call. CDR1 and CDR2 from the germline V gene are SNHLY and FYNNEI. With 5 bases removed from V and 5 bases from J, the gap between germline ends came to 25 bases. The CDR3 loop spans 18 amino acids. CDR3 amino acids: CASSPFGPGWYSDNEQFF. The CDR3 DNA reads TGTGCCAGCAGTCCTTTTGGCCCTGGGTGGTACTCGGACAATGAGCAGTTCTTC.

This clonotype occurred many times. One junction end does not reproduce the germline sequence, and a read error may be involved. This sequence joins TRBV4-1 and TRBJ2-2; unclear D gene. The CDR3 is 12 amino acids. Germline lookup yields CDR1 MGHRA and CDR2 YSYEKL. The CDR3 DNA sequence: TGTGCCAGCAGCCCGAACACCGGGGAGCTGTTTTTT. As protein: CASSPNTGELFF.

This sequence joins TRBV9 and TRBJ2-7; TRBD2 is a possible D gene (6 bases). The germline V gene has CDR1 SGDLS and CDR2 YYNGEE. The CDR3 is 16 residues long. The V gene lost 3 bases and the J gene lost 1 base, with 17 bases spanning the gap. CDR3 residues: CASSAGSSEISYEQYF. The CDR3 DNA reads TGTGCCAGCAGCGCGGGGTCTAGCGAAATATCCTACGAGCAGTACTTC. Complete variable domain (other parts from reference TRBV9 and TRBJ2-7): DSGVTQTPKHLITATGQRVTLRCSPRSGDLSVYWYQQSLDQGLQFLIQYYNGEERAKGNILERFSAQQFPDLHSELNLSSLELGDSALYFCASSAGSSEISYEQYFGPGTRLTVT.

The gene calls are TRBV2 and TRBJ1-2; D possibly corresponds to TRBD1 (6 bases). This CDR3 is built from 14 residues. CDR1 and CDR2 from the germline V gene are SNHLY and FYNNEI. The V end lost 5 bases, the J end lost 4 bases, and 14 bases lay between the germline ends. CDR3 in DNA: TGTGCCAGCAGTAAGGGGGGGGCGGGCTATGGCTACACCTTC. This encodes CASSKGGAGYGYTF. Supplemented by reference TRBV2 and TRBJ1-2, the full variable domain reads EPEVTQTPSHQVTQMGQEVILRCVPISNHLYFYWYRQILGQKVEFLVSFYNNEISEKSEIFDDQFSVERPDGSNFTLKIRSTKLEDSAMYFCASSKGGAGYGYTFGSGTRLTVV.

The sample holds many counts of this clonotype. The rearrangement links TRBV12-3 or TRBV12-4 to TRBJ1-5; D is possibly TRBD1 (5 bases). Trimming left V 1 base short and J 2 bases short, with 6 bases between. The CDR3 loop spans 14 amino acids. CDR3 protein: CASSLGGGNQPQHF. In DNA, the CDR3 is TGTGCCAGCAGTTTAGGAGGGGGCAATCAGCCCCAGCATTTT.

A word on this clonotype: Given a much more abundant clone one base away, this may be a read error. The chain joins TRBV28 to TRBJ1-6; D unresolved. V lost 7 bases and J 7 bases, leaving 14 bases between the germline ends. The germline gives CDR1 MDHEN, CDR2 SYDVKM. The CDR3 covers 14 residues. The CDR3 region is CASTPRGLNSPLHF. Written as DNA, the CDR3 is TGTGCCAGCACCCCCCGCGGGTTAAATTCACCCCTCCACTTT.

In this sample, this clonotype turned up a few times. Germline and junction disagree at one end, which may indicate a read error. The genes are TRBV2 and TRBJ1-6; 8 nucleotides align to TRBD1. The CDR3 totals 17 residues. The germline V gene encodes CDR1 SNHLY and CDR2 FYNNEI. The DNA for the CDR3 is TGTGCCAGCAGTGAAAAGAACGGACAGGGTATGGATTCACTCCTCCACTTT. Translating gives CASSEKNGQGMDSLLHF.

This clonotype occurred many times. The chain employs TRBV4-1 and TRBJ1-3, with D hard to call. The length of the CDR3 is 12 residues. V was trimmed by 0 bases and J by 4 bases, leaving 1 base between them. Germline assignment: CDR1 MGHRA and CDR2 YSYEKL. In DNA, the CDR3 is TGCGCCAGCAGCCAAGAGGGAAACACCATATATTTT. Protein sequence: CASSQEGNTIYF.

This clonotype was detected many times. The rearrangement links TRBV3-1 to TRBJ1-1; D is unresolved. Germline V lookup: CDR1 LGHDT, CDR2 YNNKEL (reference sequence). V was trimmed by 6 bases and J by 1 base, leaving 9 bases between them. This CDR3 is 13 amino acids long. The CDR3 nucleotides read TGTGCCAGCAGTGTTACCCCGAACACTGAAGCTTTCTTT. Translating gives CASSVTPNTEAFF.

In this sample, this clonotype turned up a few times. The genes are TRBV9 and TRBJ2-2, with no clear D. The ends were cut back, 0 bases at V and 7 bases at J, with 10 bases in the middle. There are 14 residues in the CDR3. Germline CDR1 and CDR2: SGDLS and YYNGEE. This chain's CDR3 is CASSVVSRYGELFF. The CDR3, as DNA: TGTGCCAGCAGCGTAGTTTCGCGGTACGGGGAGCTGTTTTTT. The whole variable domain, remainder taken from reference TRBV9 and TRBJ2-2, is DSGVTQTPKHLITATGQRVTLRCSPRSGDLSVYWYQQSLDQGLQFLIQYYNGEERAKGNILERFSAQQFPDLHSELNLSSLELGDSALYFCASSVVSRYGELFFGEGSRLTVL.

This clonotype was found many times. The rearrangement uses TRBV11-2 and TRBJ2-3; D call uncertain. The CDR3 totals 14 residues. V dropped 0 bases and J dropped 2 bases, with 6 bases sitting between them. CDR1 is SGHAT and CDR2 is FQNNGV in the germline V gene. CDR3 sequence reads: CASSLDLYTDTQYF. The DNA for the CDR3 is TGTGCCAGCAGCTTAGACCTTTACACAGATACGCAGTATTTT.